Below, 3 T cell receptor beta chains from the same sample are listed, as sequenced in a study of T cells in Graves' hyperthyroidism and ophthalmopathy. Amplified TCR beta CDR3 regions derived from RNA transcripts. HTBI primers were employed in a first-round RT-PCR of the TCR CDR3. TCRdb processed the multiplex PCR reads anew with MiXCR; each CDR3 protein has one entry. The data contain about 270,000 distinct CDR3 sequences, over 20% of them singletons. The sample taken for sequencing was blood. The receptors were gathered from a middle-aged woman with Graves' ophthalmopathy.

This clonotype was recorded many times. The chain links TRBV6-5 to TRBJ1-1; no clear D gene. Trimming cost V 4 bases and J 4 bases, with 13 bases left between them. The CDR3 is made up of 14 amino acids. Germline V lookup: CDR1 MNHEY, CDR2 SVGAGI. CDR3 loop: CASSSRPPPTEAFF. CDR3 bases: TGTGCCAGCAGTTCTAGACCCCCTCCCACTGAAGCTTTCTTT.

This clonotype was picked up many times. This rearrangement joins TRBV27 to TRBJ2-7; 8 bases map to TRBD2. There are 15 residues in the CDR3. CDR1 is MNHEY, CDR2 SMNVEV, per germline (reference sequence). With 5 bases clipped from V and 2 bases from J, the junction kept 8 bases outside the gene matches. The CDR3 here is CASSPQGLAAYEQYF. In DNA form, the CDR3 reads TGTGCCAGCAGTCCCCAAGGACTAGCAGCCTACGAGCAGTACTTC.

This clonotype was counted once. The chain employs TRBV6-8 and TRBJ2-7; 10 nucleotides match TRBD2. There are 15 residues in the CDR3. CDR1 is MNHGY and CDR2 is SAAAGT in the germline V gene. With 9 bases clipped from V and 0 bases from J, the junction kept 8 bases outside the gene matches. The CDR3 loop reads CARIGLAESSYEQYF. The CDR3 nucleotides read TGTGCCAGGATCGGACTAGCGGAAAGCTCCTACGAGCAGTACTTC.